This T cell receptor beta chain was found in a study of breast tumors, draining lymph nodes, adjacent tissues. Points from the study as a whole: Data only fit, rather than demonstrated, lymph node origin of most tumor T cells. Most tumor T cells seemingly derive from lymph node, then expand in tumor. Compared with basal-like, luminal-like tumors shared significantly more repertoire with nontumor tissue. Compared with lymph nodes, tumors were less diverse; compared with nontumor tissue, more.

This clonotype was found many times. Its antigen is not identified. CDR1 and CDR2 from the germline V gene are SNHLY and FYNNEI. The germline V and J ends were trimmed by 11 bases and 1 base, with 12 bases remaining between them. This CDR3 region has 13 residues. Samples came from axillary lymph nodes draining the breast cancer. TCRdb re-analysed the multiplex PCR reads in MiXCR, keeping a single row per CDR3 protein. The sample includes fewer than 250,000 distinct CDR3 sequences, roughly 30% seen only once; the top ten take about 1.4%. The rearrangement links TRBV2 to TRBJ2-1; possibly TRBD2 for D (6 bases). Sequencing was carried out using axillary lymph node tissue. The source of this sequence is a female donor with breast cancer. Some clones in this sample may be carry-over from other donors' samples. The CDR3 spells CAAAGMSYNEQFF. CDR3 coding DNA: TGTGCCGCTGCGGGAATGTCCTACAATGAGCAGTTCTTC.